This T cell receptor beta chain was recorded in a study of Graves' ophthalmopathy and Graves' hyperthyroidism. The study amplified TCR beta CDR3 regions using RNA transcripts. HTBI-primed first-round RT-PCR preceded second-round multiplex PCR. TCRdb analysed the multiplex PCR reads with MiXCR anew, one entry per CDR3 protein. Among over a million distinct CDR3 sequences listed, about 38% were seen once. The study's findings and limits: Blood shared most expanded thyroid clonotypes above 0.001 frequency. Discrimination between ophthalmopathy and stable hyperthyroidism by a 13-signature model showed roughly 88% sensitivity and roughly 80% specificity.

V lost 2 bases, J lost 0 bases, and 14 bases lay in between. Germline CDR1 ENHRY, CDR2 SYGVKD. The CDR3 length is 16 residues. The table lists this clonotype with many counts. The antigen is not known. In this cohort, patients with other autoimmune diseases, uncontrolled infections, pregnancy or lactation were excluded. A diagnosis was made from clinical symptoms together with serum thyroxine, TRAb, thyroid ultrasound and orbital computed tomography. This receptor was taken from an adult man with Graves' hyperthyroidism. Sequenced: peripheral blood or thyroid tissue (not recorded which). The gene calls are TRBV10-3 and TRBJ2-7; weak D call: TRBD2 (6 bases). DNA of the CDR3: TGTGCCATCAGTGAGCCCCAGCGGGCACACTCCTACGAGCAGTACTTC. This gives the protein CAISEPQRAHSYEQYF.